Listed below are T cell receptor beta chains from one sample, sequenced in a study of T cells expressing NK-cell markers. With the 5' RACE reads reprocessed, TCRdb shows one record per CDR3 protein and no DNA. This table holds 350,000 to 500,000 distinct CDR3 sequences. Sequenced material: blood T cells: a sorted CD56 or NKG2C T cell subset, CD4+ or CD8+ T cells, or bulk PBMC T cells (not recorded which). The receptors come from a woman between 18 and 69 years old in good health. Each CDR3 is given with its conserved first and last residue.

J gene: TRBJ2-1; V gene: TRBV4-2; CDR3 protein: CASSQKTDYDNEQFF
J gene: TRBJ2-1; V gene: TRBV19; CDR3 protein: CASSIGGRGPYNEQFF
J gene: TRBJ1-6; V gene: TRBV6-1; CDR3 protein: CASRNAGTGFSPLHF
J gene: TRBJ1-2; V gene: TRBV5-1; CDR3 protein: CASSLEQGYGYTF
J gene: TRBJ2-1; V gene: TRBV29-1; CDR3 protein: CSVGGGGYNEQFF
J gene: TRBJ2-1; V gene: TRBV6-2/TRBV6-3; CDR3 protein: CASSQGPVVWQFF
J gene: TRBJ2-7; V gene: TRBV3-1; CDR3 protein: CASSQTRYEQYF
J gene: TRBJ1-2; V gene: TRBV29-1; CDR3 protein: CSVGGVYGYTF
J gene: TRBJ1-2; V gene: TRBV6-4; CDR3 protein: CASRGGRNYGYTF
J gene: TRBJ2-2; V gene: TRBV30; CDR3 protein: CAWSVRLAGGPNTGELFF
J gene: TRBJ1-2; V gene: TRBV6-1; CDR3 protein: CASSPGVGVGGYTF
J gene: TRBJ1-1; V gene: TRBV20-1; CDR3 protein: CSARSPGTGLNTEAFF
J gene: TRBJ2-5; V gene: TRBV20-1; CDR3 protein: CSARGSPGLAYETQYF
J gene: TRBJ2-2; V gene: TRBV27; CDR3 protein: CASSHRDRIYTGELFF
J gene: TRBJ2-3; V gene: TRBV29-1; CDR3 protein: CSVGPSGGTTDTQYF
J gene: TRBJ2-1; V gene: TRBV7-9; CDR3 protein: CASSPPSGTYNEQFF
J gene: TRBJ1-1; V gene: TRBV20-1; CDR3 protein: CSAVAQGNTEAFF
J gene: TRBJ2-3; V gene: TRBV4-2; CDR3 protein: CASSHFTGTSGSQATDTQYF
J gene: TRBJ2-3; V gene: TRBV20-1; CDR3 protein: CSATPPGGWREVTDTQYF
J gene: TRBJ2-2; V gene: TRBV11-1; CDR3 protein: CASSLFQRRENTGELFF
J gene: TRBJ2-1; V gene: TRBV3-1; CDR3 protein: CASSQSPSGGYEQFF
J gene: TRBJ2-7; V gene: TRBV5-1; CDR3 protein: CASSLRTGLTYEQYF
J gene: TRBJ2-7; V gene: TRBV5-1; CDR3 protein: CASSLSRDPTYEQYF
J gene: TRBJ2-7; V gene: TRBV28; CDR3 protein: CASSSLWTGVAEQYF
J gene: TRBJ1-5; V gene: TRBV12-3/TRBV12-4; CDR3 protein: CASSATGSNQPQHF
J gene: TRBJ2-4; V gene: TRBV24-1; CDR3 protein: CATSDPSGKKNIQYF
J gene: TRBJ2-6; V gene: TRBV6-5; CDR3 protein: CASSFGQFGANVLTF
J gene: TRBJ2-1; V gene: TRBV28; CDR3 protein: CASSPGPELAGNNEQFF
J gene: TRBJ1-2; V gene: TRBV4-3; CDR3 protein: CASSRTGHLNYGYTF
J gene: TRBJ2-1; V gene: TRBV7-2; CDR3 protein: CASSWGLAGGRNNEQFF
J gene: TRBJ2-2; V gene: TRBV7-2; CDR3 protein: CASSSNTGGLIAGELFF
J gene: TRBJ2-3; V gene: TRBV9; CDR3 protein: CASSPREGNTDTQYF
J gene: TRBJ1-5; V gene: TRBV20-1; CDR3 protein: CSARVGTLVNQPQHF
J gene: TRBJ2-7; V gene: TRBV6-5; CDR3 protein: CASSSGTRIGSYEQYF
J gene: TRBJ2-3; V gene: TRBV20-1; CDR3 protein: CSAKDPKHTDTQYF
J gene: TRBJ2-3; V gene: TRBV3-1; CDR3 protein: CASSQWSGGASDTQYF
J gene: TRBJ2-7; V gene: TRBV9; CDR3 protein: CASSVYSGGSSYEQYF
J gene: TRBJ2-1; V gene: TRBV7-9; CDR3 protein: CASTLAGGWEQFF
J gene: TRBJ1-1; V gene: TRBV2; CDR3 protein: CASSDYGATEAFF
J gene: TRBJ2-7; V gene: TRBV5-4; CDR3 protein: CASSHGLAVSEQYF
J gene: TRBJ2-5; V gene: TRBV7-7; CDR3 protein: CASSRLAGVGETQYF
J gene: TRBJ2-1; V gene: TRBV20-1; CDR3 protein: CSARGGLGLSPSYNEQFF
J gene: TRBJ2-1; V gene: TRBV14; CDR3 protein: CASSPAGYDEQFF
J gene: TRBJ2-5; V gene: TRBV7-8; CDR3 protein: CASSRTKETQYF
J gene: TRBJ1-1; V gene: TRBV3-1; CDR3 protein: CASRARGGSAEAFF
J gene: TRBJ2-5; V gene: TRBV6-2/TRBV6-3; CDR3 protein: CASRAPGRGQYF
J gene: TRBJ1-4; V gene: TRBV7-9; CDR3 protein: CASSPTGDYEKLFF
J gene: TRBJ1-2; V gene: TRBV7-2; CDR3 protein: CASSESQGFYGYTF
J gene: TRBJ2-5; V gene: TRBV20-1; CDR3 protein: CSARTGGRVETQYF
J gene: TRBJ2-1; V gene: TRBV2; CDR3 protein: CASSEAGGVLNEQFF
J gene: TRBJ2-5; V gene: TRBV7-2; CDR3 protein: CASSLDGSSGTQYF
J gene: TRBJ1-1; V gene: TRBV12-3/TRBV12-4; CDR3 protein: CASSQIQGFTEAFF
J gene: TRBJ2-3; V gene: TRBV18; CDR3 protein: CASSPGTTDTQYF
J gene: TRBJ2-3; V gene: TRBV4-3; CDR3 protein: CASSQEPSGGSTDTQYF
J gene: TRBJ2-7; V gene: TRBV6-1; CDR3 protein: CASSPTAQLRTASF